The 31 T cell receptor beta chains given below trace back to one sample, sequenced in a study of a mutant IDH1 vaccine in newly diagnosed glioma. Time point denoted: week 47, end of study. All doses held 300 ug of mutant IDH1 20-mer peptide, with topical imiquimod. Repertoires were generated with immunoSEQ multiplex PCR, while TCRdb's copy carries only in-frame clones and drops some. The profile shows tens of thousands of clones, roughly 80% of them singletons. Antigens for these TCRs are unknown. Sequenced material: PBMCs, taken from a glioma patient whose treatment included an IDH1 peptide vaccine. Receptor source: a man younger than 35 with glioma. Some clones in this sample may be carry-over from other donors' samples.

V is TRBV30 and J is TRBJ1-3; 7 positions agree with TRBD1. The CDR3 has 14 amino acids. Germline V gene data show CDR1 as GTSNPN and CDR2 as SVGIG (reference sequence). With V trimmed by 0 bases and J by 3 bases, 2 bases remained unmatched. CDR3 region: CAWSVQGYGNTIYF. DNA for the CDR3: TGTGCCTGGAGTGTACAGGGGTATGGAAACACCATATATTTT.

This clone was observed a single time. The CDR3 DNA is TGTGCCAGCAGTGACCCCAATCAGCCCCAGCATTTT. This encodes CASSDPNQPQHF. The V and J genes are TRBV2 and TRBJ1-5; D is undetermined. Trimming took 3 bases from V and 3 from J, leaving 3 bases between them. The CDR3 is 12 amino acids. CDR1 is SNHLY, CDR2 FYNNEI, per germline.

V is TRBV30 and J is TRBJ1-2, with D uncertain. Germline loops: CDR1 GTSNPN, CDR2 SVGIG (reference sequence). The CDR3 has 11 amino acids. Trimming took 2 bases from V and 8 from J, leaving 9 bases between them. DNA of the CDR3: TGTGCCTGGAGTCCCTTTGACGGCTACACCTTC. This gives the protein CAWSPFDGYTF.

The chain couples TRBV6-5 to TRBJ2-1; 15 bases align to TRBD2. The CDR3 totals 16 residues. J was trimmed by 7 bases and V by 2 bases; bases with no gene match: 3. CDR1 is MNHEY, CDR2 SVGAGI, per germline. CDR3 residues: CASSYTGTSGGNEQFF. CDR3 DNA sequence: TGTGCCAGCAGTTACACCGGGACTAGCGGGGGGAATGAGCAGTTCTTC.

V and J are TRBV18 and TRBJ1-1; D unclear. The CDR3 is made up of 13 amino acids. With 3 bases removed from V and 4 bases from J, the gap between germline ends came to 9 bases. Germline assignment: CDR1 KGHSH and CDR2 LQKENI. CDR3 sequence (DNA): TGTGCCAGCTCACCCATCCCCTCCACTGAAGCTTTCTTT. Translation: CASSPIPSTEAFF.

This rearrangement joins TRBV6-1 to TRBJ1-2; D is unresolved. CDR3 length: 14 amino acids. Germline CDR1 is MNHNS and CDR2 is SASEGT. V was cut by 2 bases and J by 0 bases, with 7 bases left in between. CDR3 nucleotide sequence: TGTGCCAGCAGTGAATTTAGTTCTAACTATGGCTACACCTTC. Translated: CASSEFSSNYGYTF.

The chain couples TRBV7-2 to TRBJ2-2; D ambiguous. V was trimmed by 3 bases and J by 6 bases, leaving 8 bases between them. Germline CDR1 reads SGHTA; CDR2 reads FQGNSA. The CDR3 covers 13 residues. The CDR3 DNA follows: TGTGCCAGCAGCTTCTCTAGGGCCGGGGAGCTGTTTTTT. It codes for CASSFSRAGELFF.

This clone came up a few times. V is TRBV27 and J is TRBJ2-6; D is undetermined. The CDR3 length is 16 residues. V was clipped by 6 bases and J by 2 bases, with 14 bases between them. CDR1 is MNHEY and CDR2 is SMNVEV in the germline V gene (reference sequence). The CDR3, as DNA: TGTGCCAGCAGGTATAATACAGCCACTGGGGCCAACGTCCTGACTTTC. Protein sequence: CASRYNTATGANVLTF.

The chain employs TRBV19 and TRBJ1-4; D is undetermined. CDR1 and CDR2 from the germline V gene are LNHDA and SQIVND (reference sequence). The CDR3 has 17 residues. The ends were cut back, 7 bases at V and 2 bases at J, with 20 bases in the middle. CDR3 DNA: TGTGCCAGTAATGGTGTGGGGAAACGAGTGACTAATGAAAAACTGTTTTTT. Amino acids: CASNGVGKRVTNEKLFF.

This clone has just a few counts. The chain joins TRBV4-2 to TRBJ2-2; possibly TRBD2 for D (6 bases). There are 19 residues in the CDR3. Trimming left V 1 base short and J 4 bases short, with 22 bases between. Germline CDR1 reads LGHNA; CDR2 reads YNFKEQ. Here the CDR3 reads CASSQAYPTGDSSTGELFF. CDR3 nucleotide sequence: TGTGCCAGCAGCCAAGCCTACCCCACGGGGGATAGTTCCACCGGGGAGCTGTTTTTT.

V and J are TRBV21-1 and TRBJ1-2; the DNA was not compared with TRBD1, the D call given in the table. TRBV21-1 is a recognized pseudogene. This CDR3 comprises 17 residues. The CDR3 DNA is TGTGCCAGCAGCAAAGACAGGGGGATAAACCTCAACTATGGCTACACCTTC. This encodes CASSKDRGINLNYGYTF.

J is TRBJ2-7 and V is TRBV28; 8 bases line up with TRBD2. V lost 4 bases, J lost 1 base, and 9 bases stayed unmatched. CDR3 length: 16 residues. Germline V lookup: CDR1 MDHEN, CDR2 SYDVKM. CDR3 DNA sequence: TGTGCCAGCAGTTCCCTCGGAGCGGGGGCTTCCTACGAGCAGTACTTC. This sequence encodes CASSSLGAGASYEQYF.

The V gene is TRBV20-1, the J gene TRBJ1-1; a weak D match, TRBD1 (5 bases). V was pared by 8 bases and J by 9 bases, with 16 bases between. Germline V lookup: CDR1 DFQATT, CDR2 SNEGSKA (reference sequence). This CDR3 is built from 11 residues. This CDR3 reads CSRESGYQAFF. The CDR3, as DNA: TGCAGTCGGGAATCAGGGTATCAAGCTTTCTTT.

The chain joins TRBV5-8 to TRBJ2-2; a weak D match, TRBD1 (6 bases). The V end was cut by 1 base, the J end by 1 base, with 8 bases between. This CDR3 spans 15 amino acids. Germline V CDR1 and CDR2: SGHTS, YDEGEE. The CDR3 DNA reads TGTGCCAGCAGCTTGTGGACAGAGAACACCGGGGAGCTGTTTTTT. Amino acids: CASSLWTENTGELFF.

This clone was detected once. The CDR3 region is CASSPAGAGRSTQYF. CDR3 nucleotide sequence: TGTGCCAGCAGTCCAGCGGGAGCGGGGCGGAGTACGCAGTATTTT. The gene calls are TRBV5-6 and TRBJ2-3; 8 nucleotides align to TRBD2. Germline V gene data show CDR1 as SGHDT and CDR2 as YYEEEE. V shed 5 bases and J 8 bases; nucleotides not matched to a gene: 13. The CDR3 covers 15 residues.

This chain joins TRBV30 and TRBJ2-1, with TRBD2 matching over 16 bases. Germline assignment: CDR1 GTSNPN and CDR2 SVGIG (reference sequence). The V and J ends lost 2 bases and 9 bases, in that order; junction bases with no gene match: 13. CDR3 length: 18 amino acids. Here the CDR3 DNA reads TGTGCCTGGAGTACCCCGGGACTAGCGGGAGGGAAGGCGGGTGAGCAGTTCTTC. Translating it yields CAWSTPGLAGGKAGEQFF.

This chain connects TRBV20-1 to TRBJ1-1, with a tentative D call TRBD1 (6 bases). The V gene's germline CDR1 is DFQATT and CDR2 SNEGSKA (reference sequence). Trimming removed 6 bases from V and 5 bases from J, with 10 bases in between. This CDR3 comprises 11 residues. The CDR3 protein is CSAQGRTEAFF. The CDR3 DNA reads as TGCAGTGCCCAGGGGCGGACTGAAGCTTTCTTT.

The V and J genes are TRBV19 and TRBJ1-4, with 7 bases matching TRBD1. With V trimmed by 6 bases and J by 6 bases, 10 bases remained unmatched. The CDR3 has 15 residues. CDR1 and CDR2 from the germline V gene are LNHDA and SQIVND (reference sequence). As DNA, the CDR3 is TGTGCCAGTAGGCTCCCACAGGGGCCTCATGAAAAACTGTTTTTT. This gives the protein CASRLPQGPHEKLFF. Based on the CDR3 plus reference TRBV19 and TRBJ1-4, the full variable domain is DGGITQSPKYLFRKEGQNVTLSCEQNLNHDAMYWYRQDPGQGLRLIYYSQIVNDFQKGDIAEGYSVSREKKESFPLTVTSAQKNPTAFYLCASRLPQGPHEKLFFGSGTQLSVL.

V usage is TRBV7-9 and J usage is TRBJ2-1; maybe TRBD2 (5 bases). This CDR3 spans 13 amino acids. The V gene's germline CDR1 is SEHNR and CDR2 FQNEAQ (reference sequence). With 0 bases removed from V and 9 bases from J, the gap between germline ends came to 9 bases. The CDR3 here is CASSLAPGIEQFF. In DNA form, the CDR3 reads TGTGCCAGCAGCTTAGCTCCCGGGATTGAGCAGTTCTTC.

For this clone: An end of the junction does not agree with germline; a read error may underlie this. The V and J genes are TRBV6-5 and TRBJ2-1; TRBD1 agrees at 11 bases. This CDR3 region has 14 residues. Germline assignment: CDR1 MNHEY and CDR2 SVGAGI. Here the CDR3 reads CASSYSRTGGESVF. DNA of the CDR3: TGTGCCAGCAGTTACTCGAGGACAGGGGGCGAATCGGTCTTC.

The rearrangement joins TRBV6-5 to TRBJ1-2, with TRBD1 identical over 7 bases. Germline loops: CDR1 MNHEY, CDR2 SVGAGI. CDR3 size: 12 residues. The junction had 5 bases not matched to a gene; V was cut back by 2 bases and J by 11 bases. CDR3 DNA sequence: TGTGCCAGCAGTTACGGGACAGAGGCATACACCTTC. This codes for CASSYGTEAYTF.

Here the CDR3 DNA reads TGTGCCAGCTCACCACCTGGGGCCAACGTCCTGACTTTC. Protein: CASSPPGANVLTF. This chain uses TRBV18 with TRBJ2-6; D is uncertain. V was shortened by 0 bases and J by 3 bases, with 0 bases between the two germline ends. CDR1 and CDR2 from the germline V gene are KGHSH and LQKENI. There are 13 residues in the CDR3.

The chain uses TRBV7-2 and TRBJ2-3, with D unresolved. Trimming shortened V by 5 bases and J by 0 bases, and 9 bases separated the two germline ends. The CDR3 has 14 amino acids. The germline gives CDR1 SGHTA, CDR2 FQGNSA. The CDR3 nucleotides read TGTGCCAGCAGCCTTTCCACTAGCACAGATACGCAGTATTTT. Its translation is CASSLSTSTDTQYF.

This chain uses TRBV6-5 with TRBJ1-1, with TRBD1 as a possible D gene (6 bases). The germline V gene has CDR1 MNHEY and CDR2 SVGAGI. Trimming removed 4 bases at V and 1 base at J, with 13 bases between. The CDR3 has 15 residues. The CDR3 here is CASSSHGQPNTEAFF. The CDR3 nucleotides read TGTGCCAGCAGTTCCCATGGACAGCCGAACACTGAAGCTTTCTTT.

This clone was detected a few times. The rearrangement links TRBV5-6 to TRBJ1-2; D unresolved. Trimming left V 4 bases short and J 5 bases short, with 9 bases between. The germline CDR1 and CDR2 sequences are SGHDT and YYEEEE. The CDR3 loop spans 12 amino acids. CDR3: CASSPGGYGYTF. CDR3 nucleotides: TGTGCCAGCAGCCCCGGTGGGTATGGCTACACCTTC.

The CDR3 bases are TGTGCCAGCAGCTCAGGAAGGGGCCAGTTCCTTTCTGGGGCCAACGTCCTGACTTTC. Protein: CASSSGRGQFLSGANVLTF. The genes are TRBV7-2 and TRBJ2-6; D might be TRBD1 (5 bases). Trimming cost V 4 bases and J 1 base, with 20 bases left between them. Germline CDR1 SGHTA, CDR2 FQGNSA. The CDR3 totals 19 residues.

The J gene is TRBJ2-7, the V gene TRBV30; no definite D call. The CDR3 runs to 11 residues. Germline values: CDR1 GTSNPN, CDR2 SVGIG (reference sequence). V dropped 1 base and J dropped 4 bases, with 5 bases sitting between them. CDR3 in amino acids: CAWSDSYEQYF. The DNA of the CDR3 is TGTGCCTGGAGTGACAGTTACGAGCAGTACTTC.

This chain uses TRBV10-2 with TRBJ2-7; a weak D match, TRBD2 (6 bases). Germline assignment: CDR1 WSHSY and CDR2 SAAADI. There are 13 residues in the CDR3. Trimming stripped 11 bases from V and 1 base from J, with 15 bases between. CDR3 in amino acids: CAGRDELSYEQYF. The CDR3 DNA sequence: TGCGCCGGGCGGGACGAGTTATCCTACGAGCAGTACTTC.

This chain uses TRBV5-4 with TRBJ2-1; a weak D match, TRBD2 (6 bases). There are 16 residues in the CDR3. Trimming cost V 4 bases and J 10 bases, with 24 bases left between them. CDR1 is SGHNT and CDR2 is YYREEE in the germline V gene (reference sequence). CDR3 nucleotide sequence: TGTGCCAGCAGCCATACGGGAGTATGGGGAGGTTTGGAGCAGTTCTTC. This translates into CASSHTGVWGGLEQFF.

The chain carries TRBV5-1 and TRBJ2-7, with 7 bases that match TRBD2. The germline gives CDR1 SGHRS, CDR2 YFSETQ. CDR3 size: 16 residues. J lost 0 bases, V lost 1 base, and 7 bases had no gene match. The CDR3 DNA is TGCGCCAGCAGCTTGTCTGGCGGGAGTACCTCCTACGAGCAGTACTTC. Protein product: CASSLSGGSTSYEQYF. The whole variable domain, filled in from reference TRBV5-1 and TRBJ2-7, reads KAGVTQTPRYLIKTRGQQVTLSCSPISGHRSVSWYQQTPGQGLQFLFEYFSETQRNKGNFPGRFSGRQFSNSRSEMNVSTLELGDSALYLCASSLSGGSTSYEQYFGPGTRLTVT.

This chain links TRBV5-1 with TRBJ1-2; 7 nucleotides align to TRBD1. From germline, CDR1 is SGHRS and CDR2 YFSETQ. The CDR3 length is 13 residues. V shed 5 bases, J shed 5 bases, and the junction held 6 bases outside the gene matches. The CDR3 DNA is TGCGCCAGCAGACCCGGGACAGAATATGGCTACACCTTC. Translation: CASRPGTEYGYTF. Full variable domain (outside the CDR3, taken from reference TRBV5-1 and TRBJ1-2): KAGVTQTPRYLIKTRGQQVTLSCSPISGHRSVSWYQQTPGQGLQFLFEYFSETQRNKGNFPGRFSGRQFSNSRSEMNVSTLELGDSALYLCASRPGTEYGYTFGSGTRLTVV.